The present T cell receptor beta chain was sequenced within a study of shared clonotypes between healthy human individuals. Regarding the study as a whole: When naive CD4 clonotypes were compared across a few donors, 4% to 6.5% were shared.

Method: immunoSEQ multiplex PCR; TCRdb's copy keeps in-frame clones and lacks some. The profile shows roughly 2.4 million clones, around 95% of them singletons. This clone was observed a single time. Its matching antigen is unknown. The germline V gene has CDR1 MNHNY and CDR2 SVGAGI (reference sequence). The CDR3 extends over 15 amino acids. Trimming removed 6 bases at V and 2 bases at J, with 16 bases between. V and J are TRBV6-6 and TRBJ1-1; D perhaps matches TRBD1 (5 bases). The TCR originated in a man younger than 30 in good health. The sequencing input was naive CD4+ T cells sorted from blood. Documented subset: CD45RA+ positively selected. In DNA, the CDR3 is TGTGCCAGCAGCGACCCGTTCAGGGAAAACACTGAAGCTTTCTTT. Its protein product is CASSDPFRENTEAFF.